This T cell receptor (beta chain) was observed in a study of shared clonotypes between healthy human individuals. Notes on the study in general: When compared with the clonotypes that were shared by all four sorted-subset donors, the non-shared clonotypes turned out to have lower generation probabilities.

With 5 bases removed from V and 6 bases from J, the gap between germline ends came to 23 bases. The CDR3 covers 17 residues. Germline lookup yields CDR1 SEHNR and CDR2 FQNEAQ (reference sequence). A note on this clone: Antigen: not known. Other DNA sequences within the sample encode an identical CDR3.

Repertoires were generated with immunoSEQ multiplex PCR, while TCRdb's copy carries only in-frame clones and drops some. The sample includes around 690,000 clones, 90% of them seen just once. The rearrangement links TRBV7-9 to TRBJ2-1; D remains unclear. The sequence was collected from a man younger than 35 in good health. Some clones in this sample may be carry-over from other donors' samples. Input material: memory CD8+ T cells from PBMCs. Subset reported: CD45RO+ cells pooled with CCR7-negative TemRA cells. The CDR3 DNA sequence: TGTGCCAGCAGCCTAGTCCCAGCGCTTATTCTAGTCAATGAGCAGTTCTTC. Protein sequence: CASSLVPALILVNEQFF.